A selection of T cell receptor beta chains follows, all from one sample in a study of PD-L1 blockade in urothelial cancer. The protocol was immunoSEQ multiplex PCR, while the TCRdb copy is restricted to in-frame clones and leaves out a portion. The repertoire holds 95,000 to 100,000 clones, with roughly 84% as singletons. The input for sequencing was PBMCs, taken around atezolizumab (anti-PD-L1) treatment. Receptor source: a man in his sixties with urothelial cancer. CDR3s include the opening cysteine and the closing phenylalanine or tryptophan. A D gene is named only where the DNA matches it firmly. Clone size is stated in some rows and not others, as once, few, many or a class when expanded.

size | J | V | D | CDR3 | DNA
- | TRBJ1-5 | TRBV5-1 | TRBD1 | CASSEGTQGSQPQHF | TGCGCCAGCAGCGAGGGAACACAGGGGTCCCAGCCCCAGCATTTT
- | TRBJ2-1 | TRBV5-4 | TRBD2 | CASSLRAGDNSEQFF | TGTGCCAGCAGCTTGAGAGCGGGGGATAATAGTGAGCAGTTCTTC
- | TRBJ2-3 | TRBV4-3 | - | CASSQGRWSGTQYF | TGCGCCAGCAGCCAAGGAAGATGGAGCGGCACGCAGTATTTT
- | TRBJ2-3 | TRBV10-1 | TRBD1 | CASSEARDRGDTQYF | TGCGCCAGCAGTGAGGCCCGGGACAGGGGAGATACGCAGTATTTT
- | TRBJ2-7 | TRBV5-1 | TRBD2 | CASSLGLAITSYEQYF | TGCGCCAGCAGCTTAGGACTAGCCATAACAAGCTACGAGCAGTACTTC
- | TRBJ1-3 | TRBV4-3 | TRBD1 | CASGTGRGNTIYF | TGCGCCAGCGGGACAGGGCGGGGAAACACCATATATTTT
- | TRBJ1-3 | TRBV11-2 | - | CASSLVSFGNTIYF | TGTGCCAGCAGCTTAGTGTCGTTCGGAAACACCATATATTTT
- | TRBJ2-3 | TRBV2 | - | CASYTGFSSTDTQYF | TGTGCCAGCTATACAGGGTTTTCTAGCACAGATACGCAGTATTTT
- | TRBJ2-1 | TRBV4-2 | TRBD2 | CASSQDGGRGGGNEQFF | TGTGCCAGCAGCCAAGATGGGGGCCGGGGGGGCGGGAATGAGCAGTTCTTC
- | TRBJ2-1 | TRBV7-3 | - | CASSSTRNEQFF | TGTGCCAGCAGCTCGACTAGGAATGAGCAGTTCTTC
- | TRBJ2-7 | TRBV27 | TRBD1 | CATRWGTGGFYEQYF | TGTGCCACCCGTTGGGGGACAGGGGGCTTTTACGAGCAGTACTTC
few | TRBJ2-7 | TRBV5-4 | - | CASNAQGSHEQYF | TGTGCCAGCAATGCGCAGGGCTCCCACGAGCAGTACTTC
- | TRBJ2-7 | TRBV11-3 | - | CASRMGRDRSSYEQYF | TGTGCCAGCAGGATGGGGCGGGATCGAAGCTCCTACGAGCAGTACTTC
- | TRBJ2-5 | TRBV5-1 | TRBD2 | CASSAGSGDPQETQYF | TGCGCCAGCAGCGCGGGGAGCGGGGACCCCCAAGAGACCCAGTACTTC
- | TRBJ1-1 | TRBV9 | TRBD1 | CASSVAASRGVTEAFF | TGTGCCAGCAGCGTAGCTGCTAGCAGGGGGGTAACTGAAGCTTTCTTT
- | TRBJ2-3 | TRBV19 | - | CASSMRADTQYF | TGTGCCAGTAGTATGAGGGCAGATACGCAGTATTTT
- | TRBJ1-6 | TRBV11-3 | - | CASSIKTAYYNSPLHF | TGTGCCAGCAGCATAAAGACAGCGTACTATAATTCACCCCTCCACTTT
- | TRBJ2-5 | TRBV7-8 | TRBD1 | CASSDRGRGEETQYF | TGTGCCAGCAGCGACAGGGGGCGAGGAGAAGAGACCCAGTACTTC
- | TRBJ2-2 | TRBV11-2 | TRBD1 | CASSLTGGNTGELFF | TGTGCCAGCAGCTTGACAGGGGGTAACACCGGGGAGCTGTTTTTT
- | TRBJ1-3 | TRBV6-5 | TRBD1 | CASSPTGGGNTIYF | TGTGCCAGCAGCCCGACAGGGGGTGGAAACACCATATATTTT
- | TRBJ2-5 | TRBV29-1 | - | CSCKRGGGETQYF | TGCAGCTGTAAACGGGGAGGTGGAGAGACCCAGTACTTC
- | TRBJ2-5 | TRBV6-5 | - | CASSYGTRATATQYF | TGTGCCAGCAGTTACGGGACACGGGCTACAGCGACCCAGTACTTC
- | TRBJ1-3 | TRBV5-1 | TRBD1 | CASSLSRQGSGNTIYF | TGCGCCAGCAGCTTAAGCCGACAGGGTTCCGGAAACACCATATATTTT
few | TRBJ2-7 | TRBV28 | - | CASISQGHYEQYF | TGTGCCAGCATTTCGCAGGGGCACTACGAGCAGTACTTC